These 32 T cell receptor beta chains were sequenced from one sample in a study of shared clonotypes between healthy human individuals. The data were produced by immunoSEQ multiplex PCR, yet TCRdb's version contains in-frame clones alone and is incomplete. Of about 380,000 clones listed, 95% to 97% are singletons. Sequenced: memory CD8+ T cells sorted from blood. Noted subset: CD45RO+ cells pooled with CCR7-negative TemRA cells. These receptors were collected from a man younger than 40 in good health.

The V gene is TRBV21-1, the J gene TRBJ2-7; TRBD1, the D gene given by the table, was not confirmed from the DNA. TRBV21-1 is a known pseudogene. This CDR3 spans 15 amino acids. The CDR3 region has the DNA TGTGCCAGCAGCAAAGGGGGACAGGGTCCTTGCGAGCAGTACTTC. Translating it yields CASSKGGQGPCEQYF.

V is TRBV5-1 and J is TRBJ2-5, with unresolved D. This CDR3 is built from 13 residues. CDR1 SGHRS and CDR2 YFSETQ come from the germline V gene. Trimming stripped 3 bases from V and 5 bases from J, with 11 bases between. The CDR3 protein is CASSSAQGETQYF. The DNA of the CDR3 is TGCGCCAGCAGCTCAGCCCAAGGGGAGACCCAGTACTTC.

The rearrangement links TRBV6-1 to TRBJ2-2; the D is unclear. The CDR3 has 15 amino acids. V dropped 3 bases and J dropped 0 bases, with 8 bases sitting between them. Looked up from germline, CDR1 is MNHNS and CDR2 is SASEGT. In DNA form, the CDR3 reads TGTGCCAGCAGTGACAGGCCCGCGAACACCGGGGAGCTGTTTTTT. Its protein is CASSDRPANTGELFF.

The chain combines TRBV10-3 with TRBJ1-5, with TRBD1 matching over 10 bases. V trimming: 6 bases; J trimming: 6 bases; junction bases outside the gene matches: 2. The CDR3 extends over 13 amino acids. Germline V gene data show CDR1 as ENHRY and CDR2 as SYGVKD. CDR3 coding DNA: TGTGCCATCAGCCGGGACAGGGGTCAGCCCCAGCATTTT. Its protein product is CAISRDRGQPQHF.

The chain carries TRBV11-2 and TRBJ1-6; 11 nucleotides match TRBD1. Germline CDR1 is SGHAT and CDR2 is FQNNGV. The J segment lost 8 bases and the V segment lost 4 bases, leaving 4 bases of the junction unmatched. This CDR3 has 15 amino acids. The CDR3 here is CASSSGQGVYSPLHF. Here the CDR3 DNA reads TGTGCCAGCAGCTCGGGACAGGGGGTATATTCACCCCTCCACTTT.

V and J are TRBV15 and TRBJ2-3; 9 nucleotides match TRBD2. This CDR3 spans 18 amino acids. V was pared by 0 bases and J by 1 base, with 8 bases of the junction left unmatched. Germline-derived CDR1 and CDR2 are LNHNV and YYDKDF (reference sequence). The CDR3, as DNA: TGTGCCACCAGCAGAGATTGGGCGGGAGGGGCAGGCACAGATACGCAGTATTTT. Translated: CATSRDWAGGAGTDTQYF.

The V and J genes are TRBV19 and TRBJ1-1; 7 nucleotides agree with TRBD1. In germline, CDR1 is LNHDA, CDR2 SQIVND (reference sequence). V gave up 7 bases and J gave up 1 base; unmatched junction bases: 9. This CDR3 has 15 amino acids. The CDR3 bases are TGTGCCAGTACCCGAACAGGGGAAAGGAACACTGAAGCTTTCTTT. This encodes CASTRTGERNTEAFF.

The rearrangement joins TRBV28 to TRBJ1-5; D is perhaps TRBD1 (6 bases). The CDR3 runs 13 residues. The germline V and J ends were trimmed by 6 bases and 7 bases, with 13 bases remaining between them. Germline CDR1 and CDR2: MDHEN and SYDVKM. For the CDR3, the DNA is TGTGCCAGCAGGCCACAGGGAGGCCAGCCCCAGCATTTT. This encodes CASRPQGGQPQHF. The entire variable domain, with the rest obtained from reference TRBV28 and TRBJ1-5, is as follows: DVKVTQSSRYLVKRTGEKVFLECVQDMDHENMFWYRQDPGLGLRLIYFSYDVKMKEKGDIPEGYSVSREKKERFSLILESASTNQTSMYLCASRPQGGQPQHFGDGTRLSIL.

The V call is TRBV7-2, the J call TRBJ2-3, with unresolved D. The CDR3 consists of 12 residues. Trimming took 6 bases from V and 3 from J, leaving 7 bases between them. The germline gives CDR1 SGHTA, CDR2 FQGNSA. This chain's CDR3 is CASRYRTDTQYF. CDR3 nucleotides: TGTGCCAGCAGATACAGAACAGATACGCAGTATTTT.

V is TRBV11-2 and J is TRBJ2-7; TRBD1 matches at 7 bases. Trimming took 5 bases from V and 6 from J; bases not matched to a gene: 13. The germline V gene has CDR1 SGHAT and CDR2 FQNNGV. The length of the CDR3 is 15 residues. The CDR3 DNA reads TGTGCCAGCAGCGACGTTGTAAAGGGGGCTGGCGAGCAGTACTTC. Protein product: CASSDVVKGAGEQYF.

The rearrangement joins TRBV19 to TRBJ1-2; tentative D call: TRBD1 (5 bases). The CDR3 sequence is 13 residues long. Per the germline V gene, CDR1 is LNHDA and CDR2 is SQIVND (reference sequence). V lost 1 base and J 4 bases, leaving 7 bases between the germline ends. The CDR3 region has the DNA TGTGCCAGTAGTATAGCGACAGCCTATGGCTACACCTTC. Residues: CASSIATAYGYTF.

The V and J genes are TRBV10-3 and TRBJ2-1; TRBD2 is a possible D gene (6 bases). Germline-derived CDR1 and CDR2 are ENHRY and SYGVKD. Deletions cut 2 bases from V and 4 bases from J, with 12 bases between. CDR3 length equals 15 residues. The CDR3 reads CAISEGAGFYNEQFF. In nucleotides, the CDR3 is TGTGCCATCAGTGAGGGGGCGGGATTTTACAATGAGCAGTTCTTC.

On this clone: Different DNA sequences within this sample yield the same CDR3. Written as DNA, the CDR3 is TGTGCCAGCAGCTTGTTAGGCCGGTTGAACACTGAAGCTTTCTTT. Its translation is CASSLLGRLNTEAFF. V is TRBV5-6 and J is TRBJ1-1; D is ambiguous. Germline loops: CDR1 SGHDT, CDR2 YYEEEE. Deletions cut 1 base from V and 0 bases from J, with 10 bases between. The CDR3 spans 15 residues.

The chain is built from TRBV11-3 and TRBJ2-2; possible D gene TRBD1, 6 bases. CDR1 is SGHNT and CDR2 is YENEEA in the germline V gene. This CDR3 comprises 15 residues. The V end lost 5 bases, the J end lost 0 bases, and 10 bases lay between the germline ends. The CDR3: CASSMGHANTGELFF. The DNA for the CDR3 is TGTGCCAGCAGCATGGGACACGCGAACACCGGGGAGCTGTTTTTT.

J is TRBJ2-2 and V is TRBV5-1, with 9 positions matching TRBD2. Germline trimming cut 2 bases from V and 4 bases from J; bases unmatched to any gene: 3. Per the germline V gene, CDR1 is SGHRS and CDR2 is YFSETQ. The CDR3 is made up of 15 amino acids. CDR3 nucleotide sequence: TGCGCCAGCAGCTTTGGCGGGAGGGGCACCGGGGAGCTGTTTTTT. Residues: CASSFGGRGTGELFF.

The chain employs TRBV4-1 and TRBJ2-7; 11 bases agree with TRBD2. CDR3 length: 15 amino acids. V trimming: 4 bases; J trimming: 5 bases; junction bases outside the gene matches: 7. CDR1 is MGHRA and CDR2 is YSYEKL in the germline V gene. The CDR3 region is CASSLSLAGDHEQYF. The DNA for the CDR3 is TGCGCCAGCAGCCTCTCACTAGCGGGAGACCACGAGCAGTACTTC.

The chain carries TRBV7-9 and TRBJ2-1; D unclear. V lost 0 bases and J lost 2, with 11 bases in between. Germline V lookup: CDR1 SEHNR, CDR2 FQNEAQ (reference sequence). This CDR3 has 16 residues. The CDR3 DNA follows: TGTGCCAGCAGCTTAGCGCAGGTCATTGCCTACAATGAGCAGTTCTTC. This codes for CASSLAQVIAYNEQFF.

The chain is built from TRBV15 and TRBJ2-5, with 7 bases aligning to TRBD2. CDR3 length: 13 amino acids. Trimming cost V 4 bases and J 5 bases; bases outside gene matches: 4. Looked up from germline, CDR1 is LNHNV and CDR2 is YYDKDF (reference sequence). The CDR3 here is CATSIGGLETQYF. CDR3 sequence (DNA): TGTGCCACCAGCATCGGGGGGTTGGAGACCCAGTACTTC.

The chain couples TRBV5-3 to TRBJ2-5; D is undetermined. TRBV5-3 is noted as an ORF with a role that remains uncertain. V lost 2 bases and J lost 2, with 10 bases in between. This CDR3 has 14 residues. In DNA, the CDR3 is TGTGCCAGAAGCTTCCCGGACCTGCAAGAGACCCAGTACTTC. Translating it yields CARSFPDLQETQYF.

The sample holds one count of this clone. V usage is TRBV5-6 and J usage is TRBJ2-3, with 7 bases that match TRBD1. Germline V lookup: CDR1 SGHDT, CDR2 YYEEEE. The CDR3 runs to 14 residues. With 4 bases clipped from V and 3 bases from J, the junction kept 5 bases outside the gene matches. The CDR3 DNA sequence: TGTGCCAGCAGCCAGGACAGGCAAACAGATACGCAGTATTTT. This codes for CASSQDRQTDTQYF.

The chain couples TRBV27 to TRBJ2-3; a possible D gene is TRBD1 (7 bases). The CDR3 sequence is 14 residues long. Germline assignment: CDR1 MNHEY and CDR2 SMNVEV (reference sequence). V was clipped by 6 bases and J by 6 bases, with 16 bases between them. The CDR3 DNA sequence: TGTGCCAGCAGGCGGACTAAAGGGGGCGATACGCAGTATTTT. Translation: CASRRTKGGDTQYF.

V is TRBV10-3 and J is TRBJ2-6, with D perhaps matching TRBD1 (6 bases). Germline loops: CDR1 ENHRY, CDR2 SYGVKD. This CDR3 region has 17 residues. With 2 bases removed from V and 4 bases from J, the gap between germline ends came to 15 bases. CDR3 nucleotide sequence: TGTGCCATCAGTGAGGTCAACAGGGCAGGCGGGGCCAACGTCCTGACTTTC. As protein: CAISEVNRAGGANVLTF.

J is TRBJ2-2 and V is TRBV6-6, with 7 bases fitting TRBD2. Germline V lookup: CDR1 MNHNY, CDR2 SVGAGI (reference sequence). After removal of 10 bases from V and 4 bases from J, the junction contained 6 bases not matched to a gene. The CDR3 totals 13 residues. CDR3 nucleotides: TGTGCCACCCGAAGCGGGACCACCGGGGAGCTGTTTTTT. It is translated as CATRSGTTGELFF.

The V call is TRBV4-1, the J call TRBJ2-1; D perhaps matches TRBD2 (6 bases). CDR1 and CDR2 (germline): MGHRA, YSYEKL. V was cut by 8 bases and J by 6 bases, with 17 bases left in between. The length of the CDR3 is 14 residues. This chain's CDR3 is CASGWGVGVNEQFF. The CDR3 nucleotides are TGCGCCAGCGGCTGGGGGGTAGGGGTCAATGAGCAGTTCTTC.

The chain is built from TRBV9 and TRBJ2-3; the match to TRBD2 covers 10 bases. Germline trimming cut 3 bases from V and 5 bases from J; bases unmatched to any gene: 12. Germline CDR1 SGDLS, CDR2 YYNGEE. The length of the CDR3 is 17 residues. In DNA, the CDR3 is TGTGCCAGCAGCGCCATATGGGCTAGCGGGAGATTAGATACGCAGTATTTT. Translation gives CASSAIWASGRLDTQYF.

The rearrangement links TRBV2 to TRBJ2-5; TRBD2 aligns across 11 bases. V lost 2 bases and J lost 1; bases outside the gene matches: 3. Germline CDR1 and CDR2: SNHLY and FYNNEI. The CDR3 is 16 amino acids. DNA of the CDR3: TGTGCCAGCAGTGAACACCTAGCGGGAGGCCAAGAGACCCAGTACTTC. Translation gives CASSEHLAGGQETQYF.

The chain combines TRBV2 with TRBJ2-1; the match to TRBD2 covers 9 bases. CDR3 length equals 15 residues. V lost 3 bases to trimming and J lost 7 bases; unmatched junction nucleotides: 7. From germline, CDR1 is SNHLY and CDR2 FYNNEI. The CDR3 DNA is TGTGCCAGCAGTGATTTTGCGGGAGGGTTAAATGAGCAGTTCTTC. The encoded protein is CASSDFAGGLNEQFF.

In its sample, this clone was seen a few times. J is TRBJ1-1 and V is TRBV29-1; the D is unclear. Trimming took off 5 bases at V and 1 base at J, with 8 bases between the two ends. Per germline, CDR1 SQVTM and CDR2 ANQGSEA. The CDR3 loop spans 12 amino acids. The CDR3 nucleotides are TGCAGCGTTCACGGAGCGAACACTGAAGCTTTCTTT. This encodes CSVHGANTEAFF. Looking up the rest from reference TRBV29-1 and TRBJ1-1 gives the full variable domain: SAVISQKPSRDICQRGTSLTIQCQVDSQVTMMFWYRQQPGQSLTLIATANQGSEATYESGFVIDKFPISRPNLTFSTLTVSNMSPEDSSIYLCSVHGANTEAFFGQGTRLTVV.

J is TRBJ1-2 and V is TRBV19; no clear D gene. The length of the CDR3 is 13 residues. V lost 5 bases and J lost 6, with 13 bases in between. Germline V lookup: CDR1 LNHDA, CDR2 SQIVND (reference sequence). The CDR3 sequence is CASSRRGGDGYTF. The CDR3 nucleotides read TGTGCCAGTAGTCGGCGGGGAGGAGATGGCTACACCTTC.

The V call is TRBV4-1, the J call TRBJ1-1; 12 nucleotides line up with TRBD1. The germline gives CDR1 MGHRA, CDR2 YSYEKL. V shed 4 bases and J 3 bases; nucleotides not matched to a gene: 3. This CDR3 is 15 amino acids long. The DNA for the CDR3 is TGCGCCAGCAGCCGGGACAGGGGGCGGGACACTGAAGCTTTCTTT. It codes for CASSRDRGRDTEAFF.

The rearrangement links TRBV28 to TRBJ1-5, with D perhaps TRBD1 (5 bases). CDR3 length: 16 amino acids. Trimming pared 5 bases from V and 2 bases from J, leaving 16 bases between. Germline-derived CDR1 and CDR2 are MDHEN and SYDVKM. The CDR3 sequence: CASSLQGSLGNQPQHF. CDR3 coding DNA: TGTGCCAGCAGTCTCCAGGGTTCTCTCGGCAATCAGCCCCAGCATTTT.

The CDR3, as DNA: TGCAGCGCCGGCCCGAGCTCCTACGAGCAGTACTTC. It yields the protein CSAGPSSYEQYF. The V gene is TRBV29-1, the J gene TRBJ2-7; no reliable D call. V lost 7 bases, J lost 0 bases, and 10 bases lay in between. The CDR3 consists of 12 residues. Germline V gene sequence: CDR1 SQVTM, CDR2 ANQGSEA.